A selection of T cell receptor beta chains follows, all from one sample in a study of technical replicates of blood from a few donors. The protocol was immunoSEQ multiplex PCR, while the TCRdb copy is restricted to in-frame clones and leaves out a portion. The repertoire holds 65,000 to 90,000 clones, with around 90% as singletons. The sample comprised T cells isolated from PBMCs. These TCRs come from a human donor in good health. Each CDR3 is given with its conserved first and last residue. A D gene is named only where the DNA matches it firmly. Clone size, where shown, is once, few, many, or a class for clones that have expanded.

cdr3_nt: TGTGCCAGCAGAAGGGAGGTGTCAGATACGCAGTATTTT
cdr3_aa: CASRREVSDTQYF
v_call: TRBV6-1
j_call: TRBJ2-3
d_call: NA
clone_size: NA

cdr3_nt: TGTGCCAGCGAACGGACAGGGGGGGGCCAAGAGACCCAGTACTTC
cdr3_aa: CASERTGGGQETQYF
v_call: TRBV7-9
j_call: TRBJ2-5
d_call: TRBD1
clone_size: NA

cdr3_nt: TGTGCCAGCAGCTTAGCCCCGGGGTTGCGGTTAGGTGGCTACACCTTC
cdr3_aa: CASSLAPGLRLGGYTF
v_call: TRBV7-2
j_call: TRBJ1-2
d_call: NA
clone_size: NA

cdr3_nt: TGTGCCAGCAACGCCCAGGGGGCCATGAACACTGAAGCTTTCTTT
cdr3_aa: CASNAQGAMNTEAFF
v_call: TRBV2
j_call: TRBJ1-1
d_call: TRBD1
clone_size: NA

cdr3_nt: TGTGCCAGCAGTCTACTAGCGGGACCCCTCAATGAGCAGTTCTTC
cdr3_aa: CASSLLAGPLNEQFF
v_call: TRBV6-5
j_call: TRBJ2-1
d_call: TRBD2
clone_size: NA

cdr3_nt: TGTGCCAGCAGCCTAGCGGGAGAATTAGGGCAGTACTTC
cdr3_aa: CASSLAGELGQYF
v_call: TRBV7-2
j_call: TRBJ2-7
d_call: TRBD2
clone_size: NA

cdr3_nt: TGCGCCAGCAGCTTGGACAGGGGATGGGGCTACACCTTC
cdr3_aa: CASSLDRGWGYTF
v_call: TRBV5-1
j_call: TRBJ1-2
d_call: TRBD1
clone_size: NA

cdr3_nt: TGTGCCAGCAGCTTGGCGGGCGGCGGGGGGGGGAATGAGCAGTTCTTC
cdr3_aa: CASSLAGGGGGNEQFF
v_call: TRBV5-4
j_call: TRBJ2-1
d_call: TRBD2
clone_size: NA

cdr3_nt: TGTGCCAGCTCCCCTGGATGGGGACAGTCTAACTATGGCTACACCTTC
cdr3_aa: CASSPGWGQSNYGYTF
v_call: TRBV5-8
j_call: TRBJ1-2
d_call: TRBD1
clone_size: NA

cdr3_nt: TGTGCCAGCAGCGCGGGGGGACTAGCGGAAGAGACCCAGTACTTC
cdr3_aa: CASSAGGLAEETQYF
v_call: TRBV9
j_call: TRBJ2-5
d_call: TRBD2
clone_size: NA

cdr3_nt: TGCGCCAGCGGACACCTCTACGAGCAGTACTTC
cdr3_aa: CASGHLYEQYF
v_call: TRBV10-1
j_call: TRBJ2-7
d_call: NA
clone_size: NA

cdr3_nt: TGTGCCAGCAGCACCCCCGACAGGGGGGGGGAGACCCAGTACTTC
cdr3_aa: CASSTPDRGGETQYF
v_call: TRBV7-6
j_call: TRBJ2-5
d_call: TRBD1
clone_size: NA

cdr3_nt: TGTGCCAGCTCACCTGGGACACAAGCTTTCTTT
cdr3_aa: CASSPGTQAFF
v_call: TRBV18
j_call: TRBJ1-1
d_call: NA
clone_size: NA

cdr3_nt: TGTGCCAGCAACCAGCCGGACAGGGATGAGACCCAGTACTTC
cdr3_aa: CASNQPDRDETQYF
v_call: TRBV2
j_call: TRBJ2-5
d_call: TRBD1
clone_size: NA

cdr3_nt: TGTGCCAGCAGTGAGTTGGTAGCGGGGGGGCCTGAGCAGTTCTTC
cdr3_aa: CASSELVAGGPEQFF
v_call: TRBV6-1
j_call: TRBJ2-1
d_call: TRBD2
clone_size: NA

cdr3_nt: TGCGCCAGCAGCCAACTGGGACAGGGGGTACATGGCTACACCTTC
cdr3_aa: CASSQLGQGVHGYTF
v_call: TRBV4-1
j_call: TRBJ1-2
d_call: TRBD1
clone_size: NA

cdr3_nt: TGCGCCAGCAGCTTGAGGGGGTCTTCTGGAAACACCATATATTTT
cdr3_aa: CASSLRGSSGNTIYF
v_call: TRBV5-1
j_call: TRBJ1-3
d_call: NA
clone_size: NA

cdr3_nt: TGTGCCAGCAGCCCCCAACCGGGACAGCGGAACACTGAAGCTTTCTTT
cdr3_aa: CASSPQPGQRNTEAFF
v_call: TRBV7-8
j_call: TRBJ1-1
d_call: TRBD1
clone_size: NA

cdr3_nt: TGTGCCAGCAGTGAGCAAGGGCGGGTTGGAAACACCATATATTTT
cdr3_aa: CASSEQGRVGNTIYF
v_call: TRBV6-1
j_call: TRBJ1-3
d_call: NA
clone_size: NA

cdr3_nt: TGTGCCTCTCGAGGAGCGGGGGCAATTTCCTACGAGCAGTACTTC
cdr3_aa: CASRGAGAISYEQYF
v_call: TRBV28
j_call: TRBJ2-7
d_call: TRBD2
clone_size: NA

cdr3_nt: TGTGCCAGCACCTTACTAGCGGGAGGCAACAATGAGCAGTTCTTC
cdr3_aa: CASTLLAGGNNEQFF
v_call: TRBV28
j_call: TRBJ2-1
d_call: TRBD2
clone_size: NA

cdr3_nt: TGTGCCAGCAGTCCAGAAACCTCCTTTTCCTACGAGCAGTACTTC
cdr3_aa: CASSPETSFSYEQYF
v_call: TRBV27
j_call: TRBJ2-7
d_call: NA
clone_size: NA

cdr3_nt: TGTGCCAGCAGCTTTACAAAGACAGGGCTCGGCACCTTC
cdr3_aa: CASSFTKTGLGTF
v_call: TRBV5-6
j_call: TRBJ1-2
d_call: TRBD1
clone_size: NA

cdr3_nt: TGTGCCAGCAGTTTAATTCAGGTACTCACAGATACGCAGTATTTT
cdr3_aa: CASSLIQVLTDTQYF
v_call: TRBV28
j_call: TRBJ2-3
d_call: NA
clone_size: NA

cdr3_nt: TGCGCCAGCGGATCAGGGTTTGGAGATACGCAGTATTTT
cdr3_aa: CASGSGFGDTQYF
v_call: TRBV10-1
j_call: TRBJ2-3
d_call: NA
clone_size: once

cdr3_nt: TGCGCCAGCACACCCGTTTGTGACGCGGGAATTTTTAGCAATCAGCCCCAGCATTTT
cdr3_aa: CASTPVCDAGIFSNQPQHF
v_call: TRBV23-1
j_call: TRBJ1-5
d_call: NA
clone_size: NA

cdr3_nt: TGTGCCAGCAGCTTAATCGGCCCTCGACGGGTCTCTGGGGCCAACGTCCTGACTTTC
cdr3_aa: CASSLIGPRRVSGANVLTF
v_call: TRBV7-9
j_call: TRBJ2-6
d_call: NA
clone_size: NA

cdr3_nt: TGTGCCATCAGTGAGACCAAGACTGGGGCCCTAAATGAAAAACTGTTTTTT
cdr3_aa: CAISETKTGALNEKLFF
v_call: TRBV10-3
j_call: TRBJ1-4
d_call: NA
clone_size: NA

cdr3_nt: TGTGCCAGTAGTTCAAGAGGACAAAATTCACCCCTCCACTTT
cdr3_aa: CASSSRGQNSPLHF
v_call: TRBV19
j_call: TRBJ1-6
d_call: NA
clone_size: NA

cdr3_nt: TGCGCCAGCAGCCAGGCGGGGGGTCAAGAGACCCAGTACTTC
cdr3_aa: CASSQAGGQETQYF
v_call: TRBV10-1
j_call: TRBJ2-5
d_call: TRBD2
clone_size: NA

cdr3_nt: TGTGCCAGCAGCAATTGGGCAGCTAACTATGGCTACACCTTC
cdr3_aa: CASSNWAANYGYTF
v_call: TRBV28
j_call: TRBJ1-2
d_call: NA
clone_size: NA

cdr3_nt: TGCGCCAGCAGCCTACACGAAAGGAGGGATGAAAAACTGTTTTTT
cdr3_aa: CASSLHERRDEKLFF
v_call: TRBV5-1
j_call: TRBJ1-4
d_call: NA
clone_size: NA

cdr3_nt: TGTGCCAGCAGTTTATGCCTATTCGTGCCCCGCTCGTTTTGCGAGCAGTACTTC
cdr3_aa: CASSLCLFVPRSFCEQYF
v_call: TRBV28
j_call: TRBJ2-7
d_call: NA
clone_size: NA

cdr3_nt: TGTGCCAGCAGCTTAGATGGACAGTATAATTCACCCCTCCACTTT
cdr3_aa: CASSLDGQYNSPLHF
v_call: TRBV9
j_call: TRBJ1-6
d_call: NA
clone_size: NA

cdr3_nt: TGTGCCAGCAGTTACTCACGGGGGATCGACACCGGGGAGCTGTTTTTT
cdr3_aa: CASSYSRGIDTGELFF
v_call: TRBV6-5
j_call: TRBJ2-2
d_call: NA
clone_size: once

cdr3_nt: TGCGCCAGCAGCCCACGAGCGACGGAGGGGAGCAATGAGCAGTTCTTC
cdr3_aa: CASSPRATEGSNEQFF
v_call: TRBV4-1
j_call: TRBJ2-1
d_call: NA
clone_size: NA

cdr3_nt: TGCGCCAGCAGCTGGACAGGGAGGAACTATGGCTACACCTTC
cdr3_aa: CASSWTGRNYGYTF
v_call: TRBV5-1
j_call: TRBJ1-2
d_call: TRBD1
clone_size: NA

cdr3_nt: TGTGCCAGCAGTGAAGGTGGGGGGGACCCTTCCCCCTATGGCTACACCTTC
cdr3_aa: CASSEGGGDPSPYGYTF
v_call: TRBV6-1
j_call: TRBJ1-2
d_call: NA
clone_size: NA

cdr3_nt: TGTGCCACCAGCAGAGACGCAGGGTACAGTTCACCCCTCCACTTT
cdr3_aa: CATSRDAGYSSPLHF
v_call: TRBV15
j_call: TRBJ1-6
d_call: NA
clone_size: NA

cdr3_nt: TGTGCCTGGAGTCAGGTAGCGGACCCAGATACGCAGTATTTT
cdr3_aa: CAWSQVADPDTQYF
v_call: TRBV30
j_call: TRBJ2-3
d_call: NA
clone_size: NA

cdr3_nt: TGTGCCAGCAAAGCCGGCGGGAAAGCTTTCTTT
cdr3_aa: CASKAGGKAFF
v_call: TRBV6-1
j_call: TRBJ1-1
d_call: NA
clone_size: NA

cdr3_nt: TGTGCCAGCAGCTCGATCGGCGGGACCAAGCCAGAGACCCAGTACTTC
cdr3_aa: CASSSIGGTKPETQYF
v_call: TRBV5-4
j_call: TRBJ2-5
d_call: NA
clone_size: NA

cdr3_nt: TGTGCCAGCAGCCCGCAGGGGAACACTGAAGCTTTCTTT
cdr3_aa: CASSPQGNTEAFF
v_call: TRBV6-1
j_call: TRBJ1-1
d_call: NA
clone_size: NA

cdr3_nt: TGTGCCAGCAGCCCGATAGCGGGAGCAGAGTACGAGCAGTACTTC
cdr3_aa: CASSPIAGAEYEQYF
v_call: TRBV7-6
j_call: TRBJ2-7
d_call: TRBD2
clone_size: NA

cdr3_nt: TGTGCCAGCAGACTAGACAGGGCAGGGAACACTGAAGCTTTCTTT
cdr3_aa: CASRLDRAGNTEAFF
v_call: TRBV28
j_call: TRBJ1-1
d_call: TRBD1
clone_size: NA

cdr3_nt: TGTGCCAGCAGTTTGTCCAGCGGGAGGAACTACGAGCAGTACTTC
cdr3_aa: CASSLSSGRNYEQYF
v_call: TRBV28
j_call: TRBJ2-7
d_call: TRBD2
clone_size: NA

cdr3_nt: TGTGCCAGCGTCAAGGGACAGGGGGCCCTACCACTGTACTTC
cdr3_aa: CASVKGQGALPLYF
v_call: TRBV2
j_call: TRBJ2-7
d_call: TRBD1
clone_size: NA

cdr3_nt: TGTGCCCACAGACAGGGAAGTTTGGACACTGAAGCTTTCTTT
cdr3_aa: CAHRQGSLDTEAFF
v_call: TRBV2
j_call: TRBJ1-1
d_call: TRBD1
clone_size: NA

cdr3_nt: TGTGCCATCAGTGCGGGACTAGCGGTTCCGTCAGATACGCAGTATTTT
cdr3_aa: CAISAGLAVPSDTQYF
v_call: TRBV10-3
j_call: TRBJ2-3
d_call: TRBD2
clone_size: NA

cdr3_nt: TGTGCCAGCAGTGGGACAGGGCATGAGCAGTTCTTC
cdr3_aa: CASSGTGHEQFF
v_call: TRBV25-1
j_call: TRBJ2-1
d_call: TRBD1
clone_size: NA

cdr3_nt: TGTGCCAGCAGCCAAAGGACCCGGGACAGGGTCGCCTACGAGCAGTACTTC
cdr3_aa: CASSQRTRDRVAYEQYF
v_call: TRBV4-2
j_call: TRBJ2-7
d_call: TRBD1
clone_size: NA

cdr3_nt: TGTGCCATCGAACTAGCGGATAACAATGAGCAGTTCTTC
cdr3_aa: CAIELADNNEQFF
v_call: TRBV2
j_call: TRBJ2-1
d_call: TRBD2
clone_size: NA

cdr3_nt: TGTGCCAGCAGTTTGCAGGGGGTCGGAACTGAAGCTTTCTTT
cdr3_aa: CASSLQGVGTEAFF
v_call: TRBV6-6
j_call: TRBJ1-1
d_call: TRBD1
clone_size: NA

cdr3_nt: TGTGCCAGCAGTGTTGGGACAGGGTCCTACGAGCAGTACTTC
cdr3_aa: CASSVGTGSYEQYF
v_call: TRBV6-4
j_call: TRBJ2-7
d_call: TRBD1
clone_size: NA

cdr3_nt: TGTGCCAGCTCACCGCCGATCGGGACTTCCGCTTCCTACGAGCAGTACTTC
cdr3_aa: CASSPPIGTSASYEQYF
v_call: TRBV18
j_call: TRBJ2-7
d_call: NA
clone_size: NA